The entry below gives a single TCR beta chain sequence along with its context. This clone came up once. No antigen is known for it. Base qualities were left out, and no much larger clone turns up one base away. TCRbeta CDR3 regions were amplified from genomic DNA by means of the immunoSEQ Assay, a bias-controlled multiplex PCR. Turning to the authors' computational methods: The number of nucleated cells in each sample was estimated by amplification of reference gene primers within the assay. Sequence reads were collapsed and filtered to measure the absolute abundance of every unique TCRbeta CDR3 rearrangement. For each sample, productive Simpson clonality was calculated as the square root of Simpson's diversity index over productive rearrangements. Held by TCRdb, this immuneACCESS table contains in-frame sequences only and omits some clones. Under half of the omission traces to an unresolved V gene where checked; the cause of the rest is unknown. The D gene and trimming were derived from the DNA, and the V and J assignments and clone size from that table. This sample is represented by about 170,000 clones; 90% of them were singletons. The top ten clonotypes cover 0.45% to 0.65% of the sample.

The data were taken from a study of blood T cell repertoires in COVID-19 (dated by TCRdb to the early 2020s). Concerning the study at large: Samples from collaborators originated in the United States, Italy and Spain and spanned both the acute and convalescent phases of COVID-19. The material from the prospective study consisted of cDNA or gDNA derived from T cells, B-cell-depleted T cells, or PBMCs. Deeply sampled blood TCRbeta repertoires from subjects exposed to, actively infected with, or recovered from COVID-19 were included in the dataset. A freely available public database, intended as a resource for researchers studying the immune response to SARS-CoV-2, is where the repertoires were released. The samples were drawn from two sources: the first 160 participants of the ongoing ImmuneRACE study, and 950 to 1,500 subjects contributed by 6 global collaborators. Nearly every sample came with metadata listing a de-identified subject ID, COVID-19 status, age in years and sex. Where HLA class I and class II types were available, the types were taken from metadata supplied by the sample provider, not from assay-based typing.

CDR1 and CDR2 were assigned from the germline V gene as MNHEY and SVGAGI. Relative to germline, V is 6 bases shorter and J is 5 bases shorter, with 16 bases between their ends. Reading from cysteine to phenylalanine, the CDR3 counts 15 amino acids. The only DNA kept is the CDR3, 45 bases in frame from the first base. Collaborating institutions collected whole blood in K2EDTA tubes following their own protocols. For TCRbeta analysis, collaborators shipped samples in one of three forms: frozen whole blood, isolated PBMCs, or DNA extracted from either of those sample types. Results the study describes overall, beyond this receptor: The amount of clinical and demographic metadata varied by source and participant and was provided uncurated.

The source material was peripheral blood. The clonotype originates from a man aged 45-60 years with acute or convalescent COVID-19. The V and J segments used are TRBV6-5 and TRBJ2-2; matching of 7 bases hints at TRBD2 as the D gene. The nucleotides read TGTGCCAGCAGGGTTGACGGGGGGCGGACCGGGGAGCTGTTTTTT. This is translated as CASRVDGGRTGELFF.